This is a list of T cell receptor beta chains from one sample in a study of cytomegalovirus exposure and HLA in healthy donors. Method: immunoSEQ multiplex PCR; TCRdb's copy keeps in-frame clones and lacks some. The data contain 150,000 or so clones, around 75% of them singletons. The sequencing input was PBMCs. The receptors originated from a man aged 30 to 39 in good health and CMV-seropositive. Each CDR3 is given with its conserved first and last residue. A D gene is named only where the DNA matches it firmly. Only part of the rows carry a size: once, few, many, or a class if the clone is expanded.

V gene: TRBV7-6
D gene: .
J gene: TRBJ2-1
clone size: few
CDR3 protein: CASSADFSYNEQFF

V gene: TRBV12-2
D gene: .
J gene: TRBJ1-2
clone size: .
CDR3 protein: CASRQPQEKANYGYTF

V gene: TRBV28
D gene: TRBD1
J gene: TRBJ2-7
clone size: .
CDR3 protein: CASSWTGVYEQYF

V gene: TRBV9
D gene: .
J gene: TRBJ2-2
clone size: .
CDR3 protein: CASRTGTNTGELFF

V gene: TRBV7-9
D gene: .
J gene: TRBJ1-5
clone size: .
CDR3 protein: CASSPGPRDQPQHF

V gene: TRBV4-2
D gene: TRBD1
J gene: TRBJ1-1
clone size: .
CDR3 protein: CASSPDREVTEAFF

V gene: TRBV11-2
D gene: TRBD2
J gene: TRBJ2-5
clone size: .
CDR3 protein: CASSSRPPGGSPLKETQYF

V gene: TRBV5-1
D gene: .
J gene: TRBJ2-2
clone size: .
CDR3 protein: CASSLGGGGRPGELFF

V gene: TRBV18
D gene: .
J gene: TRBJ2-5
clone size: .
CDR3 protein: CASSPPDRQETQYF

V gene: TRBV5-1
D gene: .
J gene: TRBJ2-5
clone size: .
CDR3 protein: CASSLGEASPQETQYF

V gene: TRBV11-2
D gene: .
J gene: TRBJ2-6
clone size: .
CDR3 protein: CASSARQLSGANVLTF

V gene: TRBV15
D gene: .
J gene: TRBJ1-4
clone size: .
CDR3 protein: CATSREPQGLNEKLFF

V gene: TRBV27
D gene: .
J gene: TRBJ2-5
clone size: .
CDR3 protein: CASRSGGLNQETQYF

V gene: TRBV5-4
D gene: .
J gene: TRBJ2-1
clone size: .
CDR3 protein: CASSLRGPYNEQFF